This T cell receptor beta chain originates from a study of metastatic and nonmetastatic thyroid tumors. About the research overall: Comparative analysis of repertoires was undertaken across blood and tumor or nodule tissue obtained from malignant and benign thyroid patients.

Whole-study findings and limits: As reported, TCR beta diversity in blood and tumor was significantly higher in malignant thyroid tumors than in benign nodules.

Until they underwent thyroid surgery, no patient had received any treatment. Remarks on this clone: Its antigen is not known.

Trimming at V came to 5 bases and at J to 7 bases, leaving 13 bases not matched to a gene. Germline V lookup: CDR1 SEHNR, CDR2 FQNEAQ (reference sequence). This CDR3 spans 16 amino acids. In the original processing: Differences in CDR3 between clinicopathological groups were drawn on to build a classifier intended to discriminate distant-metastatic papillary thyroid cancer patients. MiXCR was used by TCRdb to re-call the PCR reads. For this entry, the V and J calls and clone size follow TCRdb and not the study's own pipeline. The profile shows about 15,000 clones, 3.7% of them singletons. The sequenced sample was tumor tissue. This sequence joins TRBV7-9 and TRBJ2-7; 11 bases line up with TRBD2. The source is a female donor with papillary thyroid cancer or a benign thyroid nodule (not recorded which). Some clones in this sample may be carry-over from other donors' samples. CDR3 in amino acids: CASSQPLAGGAEEQYF. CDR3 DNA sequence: TGTGCCAGCAGCCAACCCCTAGCGGGAGGTGCGGAGGAGCAGTACTTC. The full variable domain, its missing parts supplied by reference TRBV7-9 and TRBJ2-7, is DTGVSQNPRHKITKRGQNVTFRCDPISEHNRLYWYRQTLGQGPEFLTYFQNEAQLEKSRLLSDRFSAERPKGSFSTLEIQRTEQGDSAMYLCASSQPLAGGAEEQYFGPGTRLTVT.